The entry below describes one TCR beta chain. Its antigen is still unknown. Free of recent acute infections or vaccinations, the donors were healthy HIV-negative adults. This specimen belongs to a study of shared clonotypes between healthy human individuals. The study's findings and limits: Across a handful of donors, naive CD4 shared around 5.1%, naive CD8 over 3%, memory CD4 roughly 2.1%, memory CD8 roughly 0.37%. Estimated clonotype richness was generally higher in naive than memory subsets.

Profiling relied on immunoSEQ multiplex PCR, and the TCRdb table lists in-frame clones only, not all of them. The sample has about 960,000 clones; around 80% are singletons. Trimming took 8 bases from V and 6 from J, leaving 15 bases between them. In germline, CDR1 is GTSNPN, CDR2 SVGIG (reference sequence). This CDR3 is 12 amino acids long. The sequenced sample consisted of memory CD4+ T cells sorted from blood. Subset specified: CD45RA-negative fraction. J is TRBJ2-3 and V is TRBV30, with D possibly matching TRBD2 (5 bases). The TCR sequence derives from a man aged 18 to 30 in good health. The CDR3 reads CAGERVSDTQYF. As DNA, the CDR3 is TGTGCCGGGGAGAGGGTATCGGATACGCAGTATTTT.